Included here is one T cell receptor beta chain sequence, with context. This clonotype was found a few times. Its antigen has not been determined. No base qualities exist here, and no much larger clone lies one base off it. Read against the paper, the sample's time point label means: newly diagnosed GD, antithyroid drugs for less than 3 months. For both TCR sequencing and RNA sequencing, RNA was extracted from PBMCs in TRIzol. The diagnosis of Graves' disease followed American Thyroid Association guidelines. Recruitment of patients was carried out at an endocrinology department in Xi'an, China. Each patient gave around 9.2 milliliters of peripheral blood, collected in an EDTA anticoagulant tube. Ficoll Paque Plus density gradient separation was used to isolate PBMCs, and no further T cell sorting was performed. RNA quality was checked with an Agilent 2100 Bioanalyzer and agarose gel, and concentration with a NanoDrop 2000.

This specimen belongs to a study of regulatory T cells in long-lasting Graves disease (dated by TCRdb to the early 2020s). Background on the whole study: Newly diagnosed Graves' disease patients had taken antithyroid drugs for less than 3 months. Peripheral blood TCR sequencing and RNA sequencing compared persistent Graves' disease patients with newly diagnosed Graves' disease patients. The study was registered as a clinical trial and conducted in China. TCR sequencing covered 13 persistent and 20 or so newly diagnosed Graves' disease patients, around 35 samples in total.

Library creation used multiplex PCR. These reads were obtained on an Illumina HiSeq 4000. TCR beta libraries were built with iRepertoire HTBI primers and Arm-PCR amplification of CDR3 regions. Before sequencing, the PCR products went through gel purification. The study's processing was this. Gene usage analysis of CDR3 amino acid clonotypes used the approximately 62 TRBV and some 15 TRBJ segments found across samples. COPE and FqMerger were used to merge filtered high-quality paired reads into contigs. BLAST was used to align contigs to IMGT TRBV, TRBD and TRBJ reference genes, with CDR3 defined following IMGT. Clonotypes above 0.1% frequency were classified as highly expanded clones. Shannon entropy was used to measure repertoire diversity, and the Gini coefficient was used to measure V-J evenness. Clonotypes shared by more than one individual were considered public. In-frame beta chains were kept once TCRdb had trimmed the public reads at Q25 with fastp and called clones with MiXCR. Under each unique CDR3 protein, matching rows form one entry showing the most common genes and DNA. The V and J calls reflect TCRdb's pipeline rather than the authors' work. The sample contains around 500,000 distinct CDR3 sequences, more than 15% of them found a single time. 25% of the sample comes from the top ten.

V lost 5 bases and J lost 2 bases, and the count of bases not matched to a germline gene is 8. The CDR3 has 18 amino acids, counting the end cysteine and phenylalanine. Only CDR3 DNA remains: 54 bases, in frame from the first base. CDR1 and CDR2, looked up from the germline V gene (reference sequence), are SEHNR and FQNEAQ. What the work shows at the level of the full study, not this receptor alone: Persistent patients shared more public clonotypes among themselves (around 3,000) than newly diagnosed patients did (about 900). The study examined only peripheral blood because the primary lesion, thyroid tissue, could not be accessed. Lower TCR Shannon entropy and fewer highly expanded clones were observed in persistent Graves' disease patients than in newly diagnosed patients, which suggested clonal expansion. As a limitation, the authors acknowledged that the small sample size may reduce accuracy. Preferential use of TRBV28, TRBJ1-2 and TRBJ2-5 was observed in persistent disease, whereas TRBV20-1 and TRBJ2-1 were favored in newly diagnosed disease. Only the TCR beta chain was sequenced and analyzed.

This sample also appeared in a second study, on T cells in Graves' hyperthyroidism and ophthalmopathy. Per the second study: Graves' hyperthyroidism was defined as stable when no progression to ophthalmopathy occurred over 18 months of follow-up. Hyperthyroidism patients were aged 18 to 65 years and newly diagnosed, with disease duration of less than 2 months. Exclusion was applied to patients with uncontrolled infections, other autoimmune diseases, pregnancy or lactation. Diagnoses were based on clinical symptoms, serum thyroxine and TRAb, thyroid ultrasound and orbital computed tomography. The first round of RT-PCR for the TCR CDR3 was performed with the HTBI primer set and the Qiagen OneStep RT-PCR kit. Most expanded thyroid clonotypes (frequency above 0.001) were also found in blood, which suggests that blood repertoires may mirror thyroid immune responses. A 13 V-J signature model separated ophthalmopathy from stable hyperthyroidism, with around 91% sensitivity and 81.08% specificity in cross-validation and 80%/75% in testing. During validation, the model predicted progression to ophthalmopathy a median of roughly six months ahead of onset, with roughly 65% sensitivity and 72.22% specificity. A discovery cohort of roughly 96 patients, 43 with Graves' ophthalmopathy and about 58 with stable Graves' hyperthyroidism, was used to find distinguishing TCR V-J signatures. An independent validation cohort of fewer than 20 hyperthyroidism patients and approximately 16 patients who later progressed to ophthalmopathy tested prospective prediction of ophthalmopathy. The 100 discovery patients were divided at random into training and test sets in a 7:3 ratio. In addition, the study compared T-cell repertoires in thyroid tissue and in blood from a handful of Graves' hyperthyroidism patients. After blood sampling, hyperthyroidism patients were treated with methimazole at a starting dose of 30 mg daily, and ophthalmopathy patients were treated with high-dose intravenous methylprednisolone. The libraries were constructed in a second round of multiplex PCR and then size-selected and purified. Sequencing of the libraries was done on an Illumina HiSeq2000 using paired-end 100 bp reads. Raw data were processed with SOAPnuke, discarding reads with adapters, uncalled bases, mean Phred below 15, or no exact constant-primer or identifier match. High-quality paired reads were merged using COPE v1.2.5, and each unique nucleotide sequence was defined as a clonotype. MiTCR v1.1 was used to align the clonotypes against IMGT TRBV, TRBD and TRBJ reference segments. The analysis included only V-J combinations with a frequency above 0.0001, which together covered roughly 99% of the repertoires. The TCS score was defined as the ratio of F50 (clonal expansion) to E x V (chaos), calculated using BLOSUM62-based TCRdist between CDR3 peptides within each V-J. Welch's t-statistics and random forest reduced 450 to 600 V-J features to fewer than 15, which were used in a naive Bayes classifier (R e1071). Sample size was not statistically predetermined, and blinding of investigators to group allocation was not performed. The paper describes TCR Vbeta CDR3 sequencing of 135 peripheral blood samples, made up of roughly 40 ophthalmopathy patients, approximately 73 hyperthyroidism patients and 17 progressor patients.

The chain is assembled from TRBV7-9 and TRBJ2-3; the junction holds 15 bases that match TRBD2. The source of this sequence is a woman aged 40 to 65 with Graves disease. Donor details come from another sample of the same person, matched by shared clones. The specimen was peripheral blood mononuclear cells (PBMCs), collected at new diagnosis, from a patient treated with antithyroid drugs. The CDR3 region reads CASSTPGLAGGITDTQYF. The nucleotides read TGTGCCAGCAGCACTCCGGGACTAGCGGGGGGTATCACAGATACGCAGTATTTT. Here the CDR3 is joined to the reference TRBV7-9 and TRBJ2-3 genes, and the full variable domain is: DTGVSQNPRHKITKRGQNVTFRCDPISEHNRLYWYRQTLGQGPEFLTYFQNEAQLEKSRLLSDRFSAERPKGSFSTLEIQRTEQGDSAMYLCASSTPGLAGGITDTQYFGPGTRLTVL.